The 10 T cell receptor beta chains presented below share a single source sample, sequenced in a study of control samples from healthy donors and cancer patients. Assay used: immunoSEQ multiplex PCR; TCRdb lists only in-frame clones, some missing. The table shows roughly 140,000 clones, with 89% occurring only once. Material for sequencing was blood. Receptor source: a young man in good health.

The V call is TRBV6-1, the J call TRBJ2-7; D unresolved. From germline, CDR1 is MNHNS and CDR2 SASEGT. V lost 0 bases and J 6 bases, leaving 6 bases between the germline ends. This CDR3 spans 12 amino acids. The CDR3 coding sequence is TGTGCCAGCAGTGAAGCGCTGGGCGAGCAGTACTTC. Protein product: CASSEALGEQYF.

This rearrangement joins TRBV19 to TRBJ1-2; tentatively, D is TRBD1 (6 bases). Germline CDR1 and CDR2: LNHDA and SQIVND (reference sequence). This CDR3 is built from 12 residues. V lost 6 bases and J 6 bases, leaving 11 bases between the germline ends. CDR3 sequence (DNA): TGTGCCAGTAGCGGACAGTCGAATGGCTACACCTTC. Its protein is CASSGQSNGYTF.

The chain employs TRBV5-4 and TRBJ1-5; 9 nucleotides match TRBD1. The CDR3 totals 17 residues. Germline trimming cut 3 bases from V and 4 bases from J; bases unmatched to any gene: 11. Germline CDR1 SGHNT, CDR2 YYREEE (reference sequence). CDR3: CASSSRPDRGENQPQHF. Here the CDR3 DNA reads TGTGCCAGCAGCTCCCGACCCGACAGGGGGGAAAATCAGCCCCAGCATTTT.

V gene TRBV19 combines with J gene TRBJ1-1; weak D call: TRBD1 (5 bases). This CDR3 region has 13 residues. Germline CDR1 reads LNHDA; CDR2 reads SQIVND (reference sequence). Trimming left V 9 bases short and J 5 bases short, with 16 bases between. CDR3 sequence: CASNDVRGTEAFF. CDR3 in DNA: TGTGCCAGCAACGATGTGAGGGGAACTGAAGCTTTCTTT.

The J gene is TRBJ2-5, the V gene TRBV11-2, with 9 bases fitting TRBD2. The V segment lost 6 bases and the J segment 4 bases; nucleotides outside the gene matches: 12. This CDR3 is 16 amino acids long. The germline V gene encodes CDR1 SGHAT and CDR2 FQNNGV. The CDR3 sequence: CASRPLGGGAGETQYF. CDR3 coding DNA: TGTGCCAGCAGACCCCTTGGCGGGGGGGCCGGAGAGACCCAGTACTTC.

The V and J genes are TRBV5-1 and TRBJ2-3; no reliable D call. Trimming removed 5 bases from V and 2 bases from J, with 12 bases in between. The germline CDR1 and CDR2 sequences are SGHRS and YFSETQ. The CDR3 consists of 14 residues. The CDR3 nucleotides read TGCGCCAGCAGTCTGAGTCTTCCCACAGATACGCAGTATTTT. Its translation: CASSLSLPTDTQYF.

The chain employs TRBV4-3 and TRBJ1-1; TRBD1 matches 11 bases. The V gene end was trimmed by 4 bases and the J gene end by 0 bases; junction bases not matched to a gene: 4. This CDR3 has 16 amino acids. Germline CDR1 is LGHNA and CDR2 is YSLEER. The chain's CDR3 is CASSPGTGGVNTEAFF. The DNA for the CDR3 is TGCGCCAGCAGCCCAGGGACAGGGGGGGTGAACACTGAAGCTTTCTTT.

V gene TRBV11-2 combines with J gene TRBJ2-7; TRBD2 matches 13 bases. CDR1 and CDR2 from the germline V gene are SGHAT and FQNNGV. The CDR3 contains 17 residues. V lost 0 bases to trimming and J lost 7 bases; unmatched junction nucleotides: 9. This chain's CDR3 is CASSLDRTSGSWNEQYF. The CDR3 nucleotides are TGTGCCAGCAGCTTAGATCGGACTAGCGGGAGTTGGAATGAGCAGTACTTC.

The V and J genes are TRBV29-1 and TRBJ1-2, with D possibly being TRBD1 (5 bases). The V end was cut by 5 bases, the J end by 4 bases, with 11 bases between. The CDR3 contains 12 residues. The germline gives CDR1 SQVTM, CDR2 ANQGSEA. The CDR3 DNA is TGCAGCGTTTCAGGGCCCGGCTATGGCTACACCTTC. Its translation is CSVSGPGYGYTF.

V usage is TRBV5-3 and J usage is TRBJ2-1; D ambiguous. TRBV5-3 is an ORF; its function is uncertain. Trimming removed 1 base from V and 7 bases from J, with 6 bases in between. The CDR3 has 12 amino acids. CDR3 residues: CARSLRSNEQFF. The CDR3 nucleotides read TGTGCCAGAAGCTTGAGGAGTAATGAGCAGTTCTTC.